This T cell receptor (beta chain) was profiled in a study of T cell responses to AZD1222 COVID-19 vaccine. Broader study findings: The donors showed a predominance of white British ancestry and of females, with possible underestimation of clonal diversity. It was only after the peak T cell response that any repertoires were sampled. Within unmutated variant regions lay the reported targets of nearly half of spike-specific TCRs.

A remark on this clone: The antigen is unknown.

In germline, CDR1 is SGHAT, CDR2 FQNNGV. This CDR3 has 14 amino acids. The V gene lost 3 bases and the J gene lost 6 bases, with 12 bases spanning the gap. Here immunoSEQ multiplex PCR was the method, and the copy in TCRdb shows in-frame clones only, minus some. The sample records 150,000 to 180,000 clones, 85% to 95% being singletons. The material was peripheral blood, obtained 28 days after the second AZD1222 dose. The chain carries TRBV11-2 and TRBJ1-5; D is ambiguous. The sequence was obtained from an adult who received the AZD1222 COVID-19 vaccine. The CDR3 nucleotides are TGTGCCAGCAGCTTTGACGCAGGCAGTCAGCCCCAGCATTTT. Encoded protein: CASSFDAGSQPQHF.